The rows below give T cell receptor beta chains drawn from one sample of a study of regulatory T cells in long-lasting Graves disease. MiXCR was run by TCRdb on the multiplex PCR reads, yielding one entry per CDR3 protein. The repertoire consists of around 320,000 distinct CDR3 sequences, with approximately 15% occurring once and the leading ten covering around 27%. These data were also filed under a second study, of T cells in Graves' hyperthyroidism and ophthalmopathy.

The source material was peripheral blood mononuclear cells (PBMCs), sampled at new diagnosis, from a patient treated with antithyroid drugs. The receptors here all came from a man between 35 and 55 years old with Graves disease. Each CDR3 is given with its conserved first and last residue. A D gene is named only where the DNA matches it firmly. Clone size, where shown, is once, few, many, or a class for clones that have expanded.

D | size | J | V | CDR3 | DNA
- | many | TRBJ1-2 | TRBV2 | CASSLNYGVNYGYTF | TGTGCCAGCAGCCTAAACTATGGGGTTAACTATGGCTACACCTTC
TRBD1 | - | TRBJ1-4 | TRBV9 | CASSPRTGEDEKLFF | TGTGCCAGCAGCCCCCGGACAGGGGAGGATGAAAAACTGTTTTTT
- | many | TRBJ2-2 | TRBV2 | CASSEAGHSTGELFF | TGTGCCAGCAGTGAAGCAGGACACAGCACCGGGGAGCTGTTTTTT
- | many | TRBJ2-6 | TRBV24-1 | CATSDAGAGANVLTF | TGTGCCACCAGTGACGCAGGGGCTGGGGCCAACGTCCTGACTTTC
- | many | TRBJ2-7 | TRBV28 | CASTLESGGVSYF | TGTGCCAGCACCTTAGAGTCTGGAGGGGTTTCGTACTTC
- | many | TRBJ1-6 | TRBV2 | CASSNLGGVSPLHF | TGTGCCAGCAGCAACCTGGGGGGGGTTTCACCCCTCCACTTT
- | few | TRBJ1-1 | TRBV4-1 | CASSQRTGLSTEAFF | TGCGCCAGCAGCCAAAGAACAGGGTTAAGTACTGAAGCTTTCTTT
TRBD2 | - | TRBJ2-3 | TRBV7-2 | CASSFSAGASSTDTQYF | TGTGCCAGCAGCTTTTCAGCGGGGGCCTCTAGCACAGATACGCAGTATTTT
- | many | TRBJ2-3 | TRBV6-2/TRBV6-3 | CASSYSQVTDTQYF | TGTGCCAGCAGTTACTCGCAAGTCACAGATACGCAGTATTTT
TRBD2 | few | TRBJ2-1 | TRBV5-1 | CAGRTSGDLSYNEQFF | TGCGCCGGCCGGACTAGCGGGGATCTCTCCTACAATGAGCAGTTCTTC
- | many | TRBJ1-2 | TRBV6-5 | CASSYGGSYGYTF | TGTGCCAGCAGTTACGGGGGATCCTATGGCTACACCTTC
TRBD2 | many | TRBJ2-5 | TRBV5-1 | CASSLITGGQETQYF | TGCGCCAGCAGCTTGATCACGGGGGGGCAAGAGACCCAGTACTTC
TRBD1 | few | TRBJ2-1 | TRBV4-2 | CASSQGPPGTGGYNEQFF | TGTGCCAGCAGCCAGGGTCCGCCCGGGACAGGGGGGTACAATGAGCAGTTCTTC
TRBD2 | few | TRBJ2-3 | TRBV2 | CASSEAQSGRGISTDTQYF | TGTGCCAGCAGCGAAGCGCAGAGCGGGAGGGGTATTAGCACAGATACGCAGTATTTT
- | few | TRBJ1-5 | TRBV19 | CASSIGGEGSSNQPQHF | TGTGCCAGTAGTATAGGTGGGGAGGGGTCGAGCAATCAGCCCCAGCATTTT
- | many | TRBJ2-7 | TRBV6-1 | CASSRVNEQYF | TGTGCCAGCTCCAGGGTGAACGAGCAGTACTTC
- | many | TRBJ2-3 | TRBV24-1 | CATNGPREADTQYF | TGTGCCACCAACGGACCTCGAGAAGCAGATACGCAGTATTTT
- | many | TRBJ2-3 | TRBV7-2 | CASRIDGGRGDTQYF | TGTGCCAGCAGAATAGACGGGGGGCGGGGAGATACGCAGTATTTT
TRBD2 | many | TRBJ2-7 | TRBV18 | CASSPSFGGGFGDEQYF | TGTGCCAGCTCACCGTCCTTTGGCGGGGGGTTTGGCGACGAGCAGTACTTC
TRBD1 | many | TRBJ1-1 | TRBV28 | CASRERPGQGASNTEAFF | TGTGCCAGCAGAGAAAGACCGGGACAGGGGGCCTCGAACACTGAAGCTTTCTTT
- | many | TRBJ2-7 | TRBV27 | CASSLRPANENYEQYF | TGTGCCAGCAGTTTAAGGCCCGCCAACGAGAACTACGAGCAGTACTTC
- | many | TRBJ2-1 | TRBV20-1 | CSARLSLQGDNEQFF | TGCAGTGCTAGATTATCGCTCCAAGGCGACAATGAGCAGTTCTTC
- | many | TRBJ2-1 | TRBV7-9 | CASSLGRKLGNEQFF | TGTGCCAGCAGCTTAGGTCGCAAGCTTGGCAATGAGCAGTTCTTC
- | - | TRBJ1-4 | TRBV27 | CASSPKHRWSEKLFF | TGTGCCAGCAGTCCTAAACACCGGTGGAGTGAAAAACTGTTTTTT
- | - | TRBJ2-7 | TRBV7-9 | CASSPRDIGLYEQYF | TGTGCCAGCAGTCCCCGGGACATTGGACTCTACGAGCAGTACTTC
TRBD1 | few | TRBJ1-5 | TRBV19 | CASSTGTVEQPQHF | TGTGCCAGTAGTACCGGGACAGTTGAACAGCCCCAGCATTTT
- | - | TRBJ1-1 | TRBV5-6 | CASSPGRTNTEAFF | TGTGCCAGCAGCCCCGGTAGGACAAACACTGAAGCTTTCTTT
TRBD1 | many | TRBJ2-3 | TRBV27 | CASGYRGSTDTQYF | TGTGCCAGCGGTTACAGGGGAAGCACAGATACGCAGTATTTT
- | many | TRBJ1-1 | TRBV11-2 | CASSLLSLRLTGNTEAFF | TGTGCCAGCAGCTTATTGTCGTTGCGATTAACTGGGAACACTGAAGCTTTCTTT
TRBD1 | few | TRBJ2-7 | TRBV19 | CASSIVPDRDEQYF | TGTGCCAGTAGTATAGTCCCTGACAGGGACGAGCAGTACTTC
TRBD1 | few | TRBJ2-3 | TRBV20-1 | CSARGWQGEGPDTQYF | TGCAGTGCTAGAGGCTGGCAGGGGGAAGGGCCAGATACGCAGTATTTT